These T cell receptor beta chains were read from a single sample in a study of T-cell memory formation after mild COVID-19. TCRdb analysed the 5' RACE reads with MiXCR anew, one entry per CDR3 protein. The table has under 200,000 distinct CDR3 sequences, roughly 10% seen once. What was sequenced was PBMCs or a T cell subset sorted from them (not recorded which). The receptors derive from a man between 18 and 29 years old who had mild COVID-19 (a few samples of this study predate the infection). Cell type and time point are not known. Each CDR3 is given with its conserved first and last residue. D genes are given only for firm matches. A row's size may be missing; if present it is once, few, many or a size class.

>few|TRBJ2-7|TRBV18|TRBD1
TGTGCCAGCTCACCACGGACAGGGGAATACGAGCAGTACTTC
CASSPRTGEYEQYF
>-|TRBJ1-2|TRBV2|-
TGTGCCAGCAGTGAAAGCAGGGCCCCTCTCTATGGCTACACCTTC
CASSESRAPLYGYTF
>-|TRBJ1-4|TRBV5-1|TRBD1
TGCGCCAGCAGCCCGACAGGGTCTAATGAAAAACTGTTTTTT
CASSPTGSNEKLFF
>-|TRBJ2-2|TRBV28|-
TGTGCCAGCAACCCTAATAGGGGGACCGCCGGGGAGCTGTTTTTT
CASNPNRGTAGELFF
>many|TRBJ2-7|TRBV10-3|-
TGTGCCATCAGTGAGTCGATCTCCTACGAGCAGTACTTC
CAISESISYEQYF
>many|TRBJ2-3|TRBV2|-
TGTGCCAGCACGACGATGGGCACAGATACGCAGTATTTT
CASTTMGTDTQYF
>-|TRBJ2-4|TRBV28|TRBD1
TGTGCCAGCAGTCCGACAGGGTCCAAAAACATTCAGTACTTC
CASSPTGSKNIQYF
>-|TRBJ2-1|TRBV12-3/TRBV12-4|-
TGTGCCAGCAGGGGTAGTTATGGACTACCCAATGAGCAGTTCTTC
CASRGSYGLPNEQFF
>-|TRBJ2-1|TRBV7-3|-
TGTGCCAGCAGCCCGCAGTTAGCATGGGGTAACAATGAGCAGTTCTTC
CASSPQLAWGNNEQFF
>-|TRBJ1-1|TRBV12-3/TRBV12-4|-
TGTGCCAGCAGTTCCTACAGGGCCCTGAACACTGAAGCTTTCTTT
CASSSYRALNTEAFF
>-|TRBJ2-5|TRBV4-2|TRBD2
TGTGCCAGCAGCCTTTTGACTAGCGGGGGGCAAGAGACCCAGTACTTC
CASSLLTSGGQETQYF
>few|TRBJ2-5|TRBV24-1|TRBD1
TGTGCCACCAGTGATTTCACAGACAGGGGAGAGACCCAGTACTTC
CATSDFTDRGETQYF
>-|TRBJ2-3|TRBV5-1|-
TGCGCCAGCAGCTTGGACCTAAAAGCCGGAGATACGCAGTATTTT
CASSLDLKAGDTQYF
>few|TRBJ1-1|TRBV12-3/TRBV12-4|-
TGTGCCAGCAGTTTAGGAGACCGTGAAGCTTTCTTT
CASSLGDREAFF
>many|TRBJ2-5|TRBV12-3/TRBV12-4|-
TGTGCCAGCAGCTTAGTGGTAGAGACCCAGTACTTC
CASSLVVETQYF
>-|TRBJ2-1|TRBV5-1|TRBD1
TGCGCCAGCAGCCTGACAGGGTATCCATACAATGAGCAGTTCTTC
CASSLTGYPYNEQFF
>few|TRBJ1-5|TRBV4-1|-
TGCGCCAGCAGCCAAGATCCCAGGACGGGAAATCAGCCCCAGCATTTT
CASSQDPRTGNQPQHF
>many|TRBJ2-5|TRBV5-1|TRBD1
TGCGCCAGCAGCTTAGGGACAGCACAAGAGACCCAGTACTTC
CASSLGTAQETQYF
>-|TRBJ2-2|TRBV6-7|TRBD1
TGTGCCAGCAGTGTACCGGGACAGGGGGAAACCGGGGAGCTGTTTTTT
CASSVPGQGETGELFF
>-|TRBJ2-5|TRBV7-9|-
TGTGCCAGCAGCTTCAGACCCCGTCCCGGGACCCAGTACTTC
CASSFRPRPGTQYF
>many|TRBJ2-5|TRBV6-5|-
TGTGCCAGCAGTTACTCGGGCAGGGGAGAGACCCAGTACTTC
CASSYSGRGETQYF
>many|TRBJ2-3|TRBV5-4|-
TGTGCCAGCAGCCTCGGGGGAGTAAGGACAGATACGCAGTATTTT
CASSLGGVRTDTQYF
>many|TRBJ1-5|TRBV5-6|-
TGTGCCAGCAGCAGGAGTCATCAGCCCCAGCATTTT
CASSRSHQPQHF
>many|TRBJ2-3|TRBV18|-
TGTGCCAGCAGCCCGAGCGGGGATACGCAGTATTTT
CASSPSGDTQYF
>-|TRBJ1-2|TRBV3-1|TRBD1
TGTGCCAGCAGTGCAGGGGGCTTATCTCTGAGTGATGGCTACACCTTC
CASSAGGLSLSDGYTF
>-|TRBJ2-3|TRBV12-3/TRBV12-4|-
TGTGCCAGCAGTTTACCCCCCAGTACGCAGTATTTT
CASSLPPSTQYF
>-|TRBJ1-2|TRBV7-2|-
TGTGCCGAGGGGCAGCGAACCTATGGCTACACCTTC
CAEGQRTYGYTF
>few|TRBJ2-5|TRBV4-1|-
TGCGCCAGCAGCCAAGTCGTCCGGGAGACCCAGTACTTC
CASSQVVRETQYF
>few|TRBJ2-5|TRBV12-3/TRBV12-4|-
TGTGCCAGCAGTTTTCGGACTCTCCAAGAGACCCAGTACTTC
CASSFRTLQETQYF
>-|TRBJ2-3|TRBV29-1|-
TGCAGCGTTGAAAGTTTTGCGCAGTATTTT
CSVESFAQYF
>-|TRBJ2-3|TRBV24-1|TRBD1
TGTGCCACCAGTGTACAGGGGACAGATACGCAGTATTTT
CATSVQGTDTQYF
>few|TRBJ2-3|TRBV2|-
TGTGCCAGCAGTTGGTGGGATACGCAGTATTTT
CASSWWDTQYF
>many|TRBJ1-6|TRBV2|TRBD1
TGTGCCAGCAAGGCAGGGGGGAATAATTCACCCCTCCACTTT
CASKAGGNNSPLHF
>few|TRBJ2-5|TRBV4-3|-
TGCGCCAGCAGCCAAGGGGTGGGGTACCAAGAGACCCAGTACTTC
CASSQGVGYQETQYF
>few|TRBJ2-3|TRBV11-2|TRBD2
TGTGCCATACGTGCGGGGGGCAGCACAGATACGCAGTATTTT
CAIRAGGSTDTQYF
>few|TRBJ2-4|TRBV7-7|-
TGTGCTAGCAGCCCTGGGGAGGGGGCGGCCAAAAACATTCAGTACTTC
CASSPGEGAAKNIQYF
>few|TRBJ2-5|TRBV28|-
TGTGCCAGCAGCCCTCCAGTTCAAGAGACCCAGTACTTC
CASSPPVQETQYF
>few|TRBJ2-3|TRBV5-1|-
TGCGCCAGCAGCCGGCTTACCGGGGATACGCAGTATTTT
CASSRLTGDTQYF
>-|TRBJ1-5|TRBV6-2/TRBV6-3|TRBD1
TGTGCCAGCGGGTCCGGGACAGGGTCCTATCAGCCCCAGCATTTT
CASGSGTGSYQPQHF
>few|TRBJ2-3|TRBV10-3|-
TGTGCCATCAGACAGGATAGCACAGATACGCAGTATTTT
CAIRQDSTDTQYF
>few|TRBJ2-7|TRBV10-3|TRBD2
TGTGCCACCGGGACTAGCGAGTCCTACGAGCAGTACTTC
CATGTSESYEQYF
>few|TRBJ1-5|TRBV18|-
TGTGCCAGCTCACTTCGAGGAAATAGCAATCAGCCCCAGCATTTT
CASSLRGNSNQPQHF
>-|TRBJ1-5|TRBV2|-
TGTGACAGCAGTGAAGGGTGGGACCCCCGCAATCAGCCCCAGCATTTT
CDSSEGWDPRNQPQHF
>many|TRBJ1-5|TRBV12-3/TRBV12-4|-
TGTGCCAGCAGTTTAGCTAGGAGTGATCAGCCCCAGCATTTT
CASSLARSDQPQHF
>many|TRBJ2-5|TRBV4-3|-
TGCGCCAGCAGCCCCCGGGAGCAAGAGACCCAGTACTTC
CASSPREQETQYF
>few|TRBJ2-2|TRBV28|-
TGTGCCAGCCGGACCACGAACACCGGGGAGCTGTTTTTT
CASRTTNTGELFF
>few|TRBJ2-1|TRBV7-3|TRBD2
TGTGCCAGCAGCTTTTTAGCGGGGGTAAAGCAGTTCTTC
CASSFLAGVKQFF
>-|TRBJ1-6|TRBV5-6|-
TGTGCCAGCAGCCCCGGACGGAGCTATAATTCACCCCTCCACTTT
CASSPGRSYNSPLHF